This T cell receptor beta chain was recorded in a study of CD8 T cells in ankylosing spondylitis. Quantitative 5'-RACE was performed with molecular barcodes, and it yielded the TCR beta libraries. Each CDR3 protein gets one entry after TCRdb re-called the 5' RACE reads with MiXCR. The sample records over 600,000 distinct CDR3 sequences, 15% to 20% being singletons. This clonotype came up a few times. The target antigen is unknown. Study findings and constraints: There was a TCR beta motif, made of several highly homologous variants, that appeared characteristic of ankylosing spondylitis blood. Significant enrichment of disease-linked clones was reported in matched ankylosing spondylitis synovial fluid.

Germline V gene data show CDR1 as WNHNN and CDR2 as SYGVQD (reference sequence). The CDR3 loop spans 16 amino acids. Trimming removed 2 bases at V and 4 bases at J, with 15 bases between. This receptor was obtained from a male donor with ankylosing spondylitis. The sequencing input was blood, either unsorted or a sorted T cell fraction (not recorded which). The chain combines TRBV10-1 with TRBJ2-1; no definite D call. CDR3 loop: CASSERIQRGYNEQFF. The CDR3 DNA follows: TGCGCCAGCAGTGAGAGGATCCAGCGAGGATACAATGAGCAGTTCTTC.